One and the same sample provided the 31 T cell receptor beta chains below, sequenced in a study of graft-versus-host responses after intestinal transplantation (dated by TCRdb to the early 2020s). These receptors' targets are unknown. The sample's time point label is to be understood as: cells obtained before transplantation from donor or recipient. The receptor library was made with the immunoSEQ multiplex PCR assay. Here the immuneACCESS table is served through TCRdb, limited to in-frame sequences with V and J called. Missing clones are a known gap in these copies; in checked studies unresolved V genes cover under half, and the rest lacks a known reason. The sample contains tens of thousands of clones, over 90% of them found a single time. Of the sample, roughly 0.2% falls within the top ten clones. The material was unstimulated CD4+ T cells sorted from spleen or lymph node cells, obtained before transplant. The receptor source for this set is a human donor who was the organ donor for an intestinal transplant.

The rearrangement uses TRBV5-4 and TRBJ2-5; TRBD1 matches at 8 bases. The CDR3 has 14 residues. V was clipped by 4 bases and J by 4 bases; unmatched bases: 6. From germline, CDR1 is SGHNT and CDR2 YYREEE (reference sequence). CDR3 in amino acids: CASSIDRGGETQYF. In DNA, the CDR3 is TGTGCCAGCAGCATAGACAGGGGAGGAGAGACCCAGTACTTC.

The chain combines TRBV5-4 with TRBJ1-1; D is possibly TRBD1 (6 bases). Trimming removed 4 bases from V and 4 bases from J, with 17 bases in between. This CDR3 has 15 amino acids. Germline loops: CDR1 SGHNT, CDR2 YYREEE (reference sequence). CDR3 residues: CASSSSRLGGTEAFF. The CDR3 nucleotides read TGTGCCAGCAGCAGCTCCCGTTTAGGGGGCACTGAAGCTTTCTTT. Complete variable domain (other parts from reference TRBV5-4 and TRBJ1-1): ETGVTQSPTHLIKTRGQQVTLRCSSQSGHNTVSWYQQALGQGPQFIFQYYREEENGRGNFPPRFSGLQFPNYSSELNVNALELDDSALYLCASSSSRLGGTEAFFGQGTRLTVV.

The V and J genes are TRBV7-2 and TRBJ2-7; 7 bases align to TRBD2. From germline, CDR1 is SGHTA and CDR2 FQGNSA. V was pared by 11 bases and J by 2 bases, with 9 bases of the junction left unmatched. This CDR3 is built from 13 residues. The CDR3 DNA reads TGTGCCGGTTCGATGGGGGGGGCCTACGAGCAGTACTTC. As protein: CAGSMGGAYEQYF.

The V call is TRBV10-3, the J call TRBJ1-1; D unresolved. Trimming shortened V by 3 bases and J by 1 base, and 6 bases separated the two germline ends. This CDR3 is 13 amino acids long. The germline V gene encodes CDR1 ENHRY and CDR2 SYGVKD. CDR3 amino acids: CAISEGGNTEAFF. Here the CDR3 DNA reads TGTGCCATCAGTGAAGGAGGGAACACTGAAGCTTTCTTT.

V usage is TRBV7-9 and J usage is TRBJ1-6; no clear D. The CDR3 sequence is 18 residues long. Per germline, CDR1 SEHNR and CDR2 FQNEAQ (reference sequence). V lost 5 bases and J lost 0, with 17 bases in between. The CDR3 protein is CASSQSPTASSYNSPLHF. As DNA, the CDR3 is TGTGCCAGCAGCCAATCCCCCACAGCTAGCTCCTATAATTCACCCCTCCACTTT.

V gene TRBV6-5 combines with J gene TRBJ1-2, with 9 bases aligning to TRBD1. This CDR3 has 15 residues. Germline loops: CDR1 MNHEY, CDR2 SVGAGI. Unmatched junction bases numbered 7, after V lost 0 bases and J lost 8 bases. Written as DNA, the CDR3 is TGTGCCAGCAGTTACTCGCCGGGACAGGGTAGCGGCTACACCTTC. Residues: CASSYSPGQGSGYTF.

This chain connects TRBV11-2 to TRBJ1-5, with a possible D match to TRBD1 (6 bases). V was pared by 4 bases and J by 6 bases, with 10 bases between. This CDR3 region has 13 residues. The germline gives CDR1 SGHAT, CDR2 FQNNGV. CDR3 residues: CASSSQGTQPQHF. CDR3 bases: TGTGCCAGCAGCTCCCAGGGGACTCAGCCCCAGCATTTT.

The V call is TRBV7-9, the J call TRBJ2-7; D ambiguous. Trimming removed 0 bases from V and 6 bases from J, with 9 bases in between. Germline V gene sequence: CDR1 SEHNR, CDR2 FQNEAQ (reference sequence). This CDR3 is built from 13 residues. CDR3 amino acids: CASSLAGLREQYF. In DNA, the CDR3 is TGTGCCAGCAGCTTAGCAGGGCTTCGCGAGCAGTACTTC.

The rearrangement uses TRBV19 and TRBJ1-4; D call uncertain. V was pared by 2 bases and J by 5 bases, with 6 bases between. The germline gives CDR1 LNHDA, CDR2 SQIVND (reference sequence). The CDR3 length is 13 residues. The CDR3: CASSIYENEKLFF. CDR3 sequence (DNA): TGTGCCAGTAGTATATATGAAAATGAAAAACTGTTTTTT.

The rearrangement joins TRBV18 to TRBJ2-1; 8 bases are shared with TRBD1. The V and J ends lost 3 bases and 5 bases, in that order; junction bases with no gene match: 6. Germline V gene data show CDR1 as KGHSH and CDR2 as LQKENI. This CDR3 has 15 amino acids. The CDR3 sequence is CASSPATGANNEQFF. CDR3 coding DNA: TGTGCCAGCTCACCCGCGACAGGGGCCAACAATGAGCAGTTCTTC. Full variable domain (missing parts from reference TRBV18 and TRBJ2-1): NAGVMQNPRHLVRRRGQEARLRCSPMKGHSHVYWYRQLPEEGLKFMVYLQKENIIDESGMPKERFSAEFPKEGPSILRIQQVVRGDSAAYFCASSPATGANNEQFFGPGTRLTVL.

V usage is TRBV5-1 and J usage is TRBJ2-7, with D perhaps TRBD1 (5 bases). The ends were cut back, 0 bases at V and 0 bases at J, with 28 bases in the middle. The V gene's germline CDR1 is SGHRS and CDR2 YFSETQ. The CDR3 sequence is 21 residues long. DNA for the CDR3: TGCGCCAGCAGCTTGGGTACTACTAAGGGGCTAATCTCCGGAACCTCCTACGAGCAGTACTTC. Translated, it gives CASSLGTTKGLISGTSYEQYF. Based on the CDR3 plus reference TRBV5-1 and TRBJ2-7, the full variable domain is KAGVTQTPRYLIKTRGQQVTLSCSPISGHRSVSWYQQTPGQGLQFLFEYFSETQRNKGNFPGRFSGRQFSNSRSEMNVSTLELGDSALYLCASSLGTTKGLISGTSYEQYFGPGTRLTVT.

V and J are TRBV6-6 and TRBJ2-6; no reliable D call. Trimming shortened V by 6 bases and J by 0 bases, and 9 bases separated the two germline ends. The CDR3 totals 15 residues. CDR1 is MNHNY and CDR2 is SVGAGI in the germline V gene (reference sequence). This chain's CDR3 is CASSPHGSGANVLTF. CDR3 nucleotide sequence: TGTGCCAGCAGCCCGCACGGCTCTGGGGCCAACGTCCTGACTTTC.

Only a few counts were recorded for this clone. V gene TRBV19 combines with J gene TRBJ1-2; D is possibly TRBD1 (6 bases). V was cut by 4 bases and J by 1 base, with 7 bases left in between. This CDR3 has 13 amino acids. The germline V gene encodes CDR1 LNHDA and CDR2 SQIVND (reference sequence). DNA for the CDR3: TGTGCCAGTAGTACGGGACATAACTATGGCTACACCTTC. Protein product: CASSTGHNYGYTF.

The chain links TRBV6-5 to TRBJ1-1; TRBD1 might be the D (6 bases). CDR1 and CDR2 from the germline V gene are MNHEY and SVGAGI. Trimming pared 6 bases from V and 4 bases from J, leaving 15 bases between. CDR3 length: 14 residues. This CDR3 is CASSPGGGSTEAFF. The CDR3 DNA reads as TGTGCCAGCAGCCCGGGAGGGGGAAGCACTGAAGCTTTCTTT.

The chain uses TRBV5-1 and TRBJ2-7; perhaps TRBD1 as D (6 bases). V was cut by 3 bases and J by 5 bases, with 15 bases left in between. The CDR3 is 14 residues long. CDR1 SGHRS and CDR2 YFSETQ come from the germline V gene. The CDR3 reads CASSSTGYADEQYF. CDR3 DNA: TGCGCCAGCAGCTCCACAGGGTATGCCGACGAGCAGTACTTC.

The chain employs TRBV27 and TRBJ1-4; possibly TRBD1 for D (5 bases). CDR1 is MNHEY and CDR2 is SMNVEV in the germline V gene (reference sequence). The CDR3 spans 18 residues. Trimming stripped 1 base from V and 7 bases from J, with 22 bases between. The CDR3: CASSLWAEMGPLPEKLFF. The CDR3 bases are TGTGCCAGCAGTTTATGGGCCGAAATGGGGCCGCTCCCTGAAAAACTGTTTTTT.

V gene TRBV19 combines with J gene TRBJ1-5; D gene ambiguous. The CDR3 consists of 15 residues. The V end lost 3 bases, the J end lost 0 bases, and 9 bases lay between the germline ends. The germline V gene encodes CDR1 LNHDA and CDR2 SQIVND (reference sequence). DNA of the CDR3: TGTGCCAGTAGTATTCAGGCCTATAGCAATCAGCCCCAGCATTTT. This translates into CASSIQAYSNQPQHF.

V and J are TRBV4-2 and TRBJ1-2, with TRBD1 identical over 10 bases. V lost 0 bases and J lost 8; bases outside the gene matches: 6. The CDR3 extends over 15 amino acids. CDR1 is LGHNA and CDR2 is YNFKEQ in the germline V gene. The CDR3 spells CASSQEPGQGEGYTF. CDR3 nucleotides: TGTGCCAGCAGCCAAGAACCTGGACAGGGGGAGGGCTACACCTTC.

This chain links TRBV5-1 with TRBJ2-6, with unresolved D. Trimming left V 4 bases short and J 0 bases short, with 11 bases between. CDR3 length equals 16 residues. Germline V gene lookup returns CDR1 SGHRS and CDR2 YFSETQ. The CDR3 is CASSVVVLSGANVLTF. DNA of the CDR3: TGCGCCAGCAGCGTGGTAGTCCTCTCTGGGGCCAACGTCCTGACTTTC.

This rearrangement joins TRBV2 to TRBJ1-5; D perhaps matches TRBD1 (6 bases). The CDR3 is made up of 15 amino acids. The V end lost 8 bases, the J end lost 5 bases, and 19 bases lay between the germline ends. Germline V lookup: CDR1 SNHLY, CDR2 FYNNEI. CDR3 in DNA: TGTGCCAGCCGGAGGGGGGCAGGGGCCTATCAGCCCCAGCATTTT. This encodes CASRRGAGAYQPQHF. Combining the CDR3 with reference TRBV2 and TRBJ1-5 gives the whole variable domain EPEVTQTPSHQVTQMGQEVILRCVPISNHLYFYWYRQILGQKVEFLVSFYNNEISEKSEIFDDQFSVERPDGSNFTLKIRSTKLEDSAMYFCASRRGAGAYQPQHFGDGTRLSIL.

J is TRBJ2-3 and V is TRBV10-1, with 7 bases identical to TRBD2. Germline assignment: CDR1 WNHNN and CDR2 SYGVQD (reference sequence). The CDR3 has 14 residues. J lost 1 base, V lost 2 bases, and 0 bases had no gene match. CDR3 residues: CASSERGGTDTQYF. CDR3 coding DNA: TGCGCCAGCAGTGAGCGGGGGGGCACAGATACGCAGTATTTT.

This sequence joins TRBV28 and TRBJ2-5; D unresolved. CDR3 length equals 17 residues. Looked up from germline, CDR1 is MDHEN and CDR2 is SYDVKM. Trimming shortened V by 6 bases and J by 2 bases, and 22 bases separated the two germline ends. The DNA for the CDR3 is TGTGCCAGCAGCACCCGTGGCCCTCGAGGCGGACAAGAGACCCAGTACTTC. This codes for CASSTRGPRGGQETQYF.

V gene TRBV6-1 combines with J gene TRBJ2-7; D is ambiguous. CDR1 and CDR2 from the germline V gene are MNHNS and SASEGT. Between the trimmed V and J ends, which lost 10 bases and 2 bases, there was a span of 21 bases. The CDR3 is 15 amino acids. CDR3 sequence: CATLRRLTSPYEQYF. CDR3 coding DNA: TGTGCCACCCTTAGAAGACTCACAAGCCCCTACGAGCAGTACTTC.

The chain couples TRBV5-4 to TRBJ2-1; D remains ambiguous. The length of the CDR3 is 15 residues. Germline V gives CDR1 SGHNT, CDR2 YYREEE (reference sequence). V was clipped by 0 bases and J by 0 bases, with 7 bases between them. CDR3 loop: CASSLGRYSYNEQFF. The CDR3 nucleotides read TGTGCCAGCAGCTTGGGACGCTACTCCTACAATGAGCAGTTCTTC. Combining the CDR3 with reference TRBV5-4 and TRBJ2-1 gives the whole variable domain ETGVTQSPTHLIKTRGQQVTLRCSSQSGHNTVSWYQQALGQGPQFIFQYYREEENGRGNFPPRFSGLQFPNYSSELNVNALELDDSALYLCASSLGRYSYNEQFFGPGTRLTVL.

V gene TRBV5-6 combines with J gene TRBJ1-6, with 10 bases lining up with TRBD1. The germline CDR1 and CDR2 sequences are SGHDT and YYEEEE. V trimming: 4 bases; J trimming: 10 bases; junction bases outside the gene matches: 8. The CDR3 runs to 15 residues. DNA of the CDR3: TGTGCCAGCAGCCCCCAGGGACAGGGGAGGTCACCCCTCCACTTT. As protein: CASSPQGQGRSPLHF.

The chain employs TRBV27 and TRBJ1-6; D remains unclear. Trimming shortened V by 8 bases and J by 4 bases, and 3 bases separated the two germline ends. CDR3 length equals 11 residues. The germline gives CDR1 MNHEY, CDR2 SMNVEV (reference sequence). CDR3 sequence: CASGYNSPLHF. DNA of the CDR3: TGTGCCAGCGGGTATAATTCACCCCTCCACTTT.

The chain recombines TRBV9 with TRBJ2-1; 10 bases fit TRBD1. This CDR3 comprises 15 residues. After removal of 5 bases from V and 5 bases from J, the junction contained 7 bases not matched to a gene. The V gene's germline CDR1 is SGDLS and CDR2 YYNGEE. CDR3 residues: CASSETGQGNNEQFF. DNA of the CDR3: TGTGCCAGCAGTGAAACGGGACAGGGGAACAATGAGCAGTTCTTC.

This clone has only one observation. CDR3 sequence (DNA): TGTGCCAGCAGCTTGGGTTTGGCGGGGGACCCCCTGGAGACCCAGTACTTC. Translated: CASSLGLAGDPLETQYF. The chain links TRBV5-8 to TRBJ2-5, with 7 nucleotides matching TRBD2. V shed 0 bases and J 5 bases; nucleotides not matched to a gene: 13. This CDR3 is 17 amino acids long. Per the germline V gene, CDR1 is SGHTS and CDR2 is YDEGEE.

The chain recombines TRBV29-1 with TRBJ1-1, with D unclear. V lost 7 bases, J lost 0 bases, and 6 bases lay in between. CDR3 length: 11 residues. CDR1 and CDR2 (germline): SQVTM, ANQGSEA. The DNA of the CDR3 is TGCAGCGGAGAAGTGAACACTGAAGCTTTCTTT. Translated, it gives CSGEVNTEAFF.

J is TRBJ1-3 and V is TRBV7-2, with TRBD1 matching 7 bases. This CDR3 has 18 amino acids. In germline, CDR1 is SGHTA, CDR2 FQGNSA. The V gene end was trimmed by 3 bases and the J gene end by 4 bases; junction bases not matched to a gene: 15. For the CDR3, the DNA is TGTGCCAGCAGCTTGTTTGGGACAGTCCCATTAGGCGGAAACACCATATATTTT. Translation gives CASSLFGTVPLGGNTIYF.

The chain has TRBV6-1 and TRBJ2-7; 7 positions match TRBD1. J gave up 6 bases and V 7 bases, and 9 bases lay outside the gene matches. The CDR3 consists of 13 residues. Germline-derived CDR1 and CDR2 are MNHNS and SASEGT. The CDR3, as DNA: TGTGCCAGCATCGACAGGGTAGCTTCCGAGCAGTACTTC. It encodes CASIDRVASEQYF.